At least ten counts were recorded for the clone carrying this T cell receptor beta chain. Its antigen remains unknown. It was on clinical symptoms, serum thyroxine, TRAb, thyroid ultrasound and orbital computed tomography that diagnosis relied. The data derive from a study of Graves' ophthalmopathy and Graves' hyperthyroidism. Study-level findings and limits: The authors also found most expanded thyroid clonotypes above 0.001 frequency in blood. With a specificity of roughly 72% and a sensitivity of about 71%, the model predicted ophthalmopathy progression. Distinction of ophthalmopathy from stable hyperthyroidism by a 13-signature model reached approximately 88% sensitivity and more than 65% specificity.

RNA transcripts provided the template for amplifying TCR beta CDR3 regions. HTBI primers were employed in first-round RT-PCR, then a second-round multiplex PCR followed. TCRdb used MiXCR to reprocess the multiplex PCR reads, holding one entry per CDR3 protein. The sample records more than 1,000,000 distinct CDR3 sequences, about 35% being singletons. CDR1 is LNHDA, CDR2 SQIVND, per germline (reference sequence). V lost 5 bases and J lost 0, with 10 bases in between. CDR3 length: 15 residues. Sequencing input: peripheral blood or thyroid tissue (not recorded which). This TCR derives from an adult man with Graves' hyperthyroidism. The V gene is TRBV19, the J gene TRBJ2-2; D is possibly TRBD1 (6 bases). CDR3 DNA: TGTGCCAGTAGTTGGGACATCACGAACACCGGGGAGCTGTTTTTT. This codes for CASSWDITNTGELFF.